Below, 3 T cell receptor beta chains from the same sample are listed, as sequenced in a study of blood T cell repertoires in COVID-19 (dated by TCRdb to 2020 to 2021). Library preparation was by the immunoSEQ multiplex PCR assay. The clones in this table, taken by TCRdb from immuneACCESS, are in-frame only. Not every clone is retained; where verified, under half of the shortfall comes from an unresolved V gene, and the cause of the rest is unknown. Here the sample has over 250,000 clones; around 89% occur a single time. Clones ranked in the top ten supply approximately 2.5% of the sample. The specimen was PBMCs or T cells enriched from blood (not recorded which). These receptors all come from a woman aged 18-29 years who had recovered from COVID-19.

The chain couples TRBV4-2 to TRBJ2-3; 7 bases agree with TRBD2. Germline lookup yields CDR1 LGHNA and CDR2 YNFKEQ. The V segment lost 0 bases and the J segment 2 bases; nucleotides outside the gene matches: 5. The CDR3 spans 16 residues. CDR3 bases: TGTGCCAGCAGCCAAGAATCCAGCGGGGTCACAGATACGCAGTATTTT. Translated: CASSQESSGVTDTQYF.

This chain uses TRBV7-9 with TRBJ1-2; D remains unclear. This CDR3 spans 15 amino acids. CDR1 and CDR2 from the germline V gene are SEHNR and FQNEAQ (reference sequence). Trimming left V 3 bases short and J 8 bases short, with 19 bases between. This CDR3 reads CASSFPVPGERGYTF. CDR3 bases: TGTGCCAGCAGCTTCCCCGTCCCGGGAGAACGAGGCTACACCTTC. Looking up the rest from reference TRBV7-9 and TRBJ1-2 gives the full variable domain: DTGVSQNPRHKITKRGQNVTFRCDPISEHNRLYWYRQTLGQGPEFLTYFQNEAQLEKSRLLSDRFSAERPKGSFSTLEIQRTEQGDSAMYLCASSFPVPGERGYTFGSGTRLTVV.

The chain employs TRBV27 and TRBJ1-1, with TRBD1 as a possible D gene (6 bases). CDR3 length: 14 amino acids. With 5 bases removed from V and 3 bases from J, the gap between germline ends came to 13 bases. The V gene's germline CDR1 is MNHEY and CDR2 SMNVEV (reference sequence). The CDR3 DNA is TGTGCCAGCAGTCCAGGGGAGGGCCACACTGAAGCTTTCTTT. Protein sequence: CASSPGEGHTEAFF.